Presented here are 30 T cell receptor beta chains from one specimen sequenced in a study of blood T cell repertoires in COVID-19. The assay was immunoSEQ multiplex PCR, and TCRdb's table has in-frame clones only and misses some. Of around 190,000 clones in the sample, roughly 85% are singletons; the top ten hold about 9.4%. What was sequenced was PBMCs or T cells enriched from blood (not recorded which). These receptors all stem from a woman aged 18-30 years who had recovered from COVID-19.

This clone was found once. J is TRBJ1-1 and V is TRBV12-3 or TRBV12-4; the match to TRBD1 covers 7 bases. The CDR3 spans 13 residues. Unmatched junction bases numbered 1, after V lost 2 bases and J lost 4 bases. The CDR3 reads CASSLNRGTEAFF. The DNA of the CDR3 is TGTGCCAGCAGTTTAAACAGGGGCACTGAAGCTTTCTTT.

V and J are TRBV6-5 and TRBJ2-2; 9 positions agree with TRBD1. J was trimmed by 6 bases and V by 5 bases; bases with no gene match: 7. CDR3 length equals 15 residues. CDR1 and CDR2 (germline): MNHEY, SVGAGI. The CDR3 region has the DNA TGTGCCAGCAGTCAATACAGGGGGCAGTCCGGGGAGCTGTTTTTT. Translated: CASSQYRGQSGELFF.

The count of this clone is one. The chain employs TRBV5-4 and TRBJ2-1; D is possibly TRBD1 (7 bases). The CDR3 sequence is 16 residues long. Germline lookup yields CDR1 SGHNT and CDR2 YYREEE (reference sequence). The V gene lost 0 bases and the J gene lost 4 bases, with 14 bases spanning the gap. Here the CDR3 DNA reads TGTGCCAGCAGCTTGGGGAGGGCAGGGGGGTACAATGAGCAGTTCTTC. This gives the protein CASSLGRAGGYNEQFF.

The V and J genes are TRBV27 and TRBJ1-1; tentative D call: TRBD1 (6 bases). The CDR3 extends over 13 amino acids. Germline V lookup: CDR1 MNHEY, CDR2 SMNVEV (reference sequence). Between the trimmed V and J ends, which lost 4 bases and 9 bases, there was a span of 15 bases. CDR3 amino acids: CASSWGLGVQAFF. In DNA, the CDR3 is TGTGCCAGCAGTTGGGGGCTGGGGGTACAAGCTTTCTTT.

The chain combines TRBV19 with TRBJ2-5; D perhaps matches TRBD1 (5 bases). Trimming took off 3 bases at V and 4 bases at J, with 15 bases between the two ends. Germline V gives CDR1 LNHDA, CDR2 SQIVND (reference sequence). The CDR3 totals 15 residues. The CDR3 sequence: CASSISRGLGETQYF. The CDR3 DNA follows: TGTGCCAGTAGTATTTCTAGGGGTTTGGGAGAGACCCAGTACTTC.

This clone has a single count. The chain recombines TRBV10-3 with TRBJ2-3, with D tentatively TRBD2 (6 bases). V lost 0 bases to trimming and J lost 2 bases, with 12 bases between them. The length of the CDR3 is 16 residues. CDR1 ENHRY and CDR2 SYGVKD come from the germline V gene. CDR3 in amino acids: CAISESGGEVTDTQYF. The CDR3 DNA follows: TGTGCCATCAGTGAGTCTGGCGGGGAGGTCACAGATACGCAGTATTTT.

The chain uses TRBV5-6 and TRBJ1-4; 8 bases fit TRBD1. V gave up 4 bases and J gave up 8 bases; unmatched junction bases: 7. This CDR3 region has 14 residues. Germline V gives CDR1 SGHDT, CDR2 YYEEEE. CDR3 DNA: TGTGCCAGCAGCCCGATGACAGGGGACGAAAAACTGTTTTTT. It yields the protein CASSPMTGDEKLFF.

This clone has only one observation. The rearrangement links TRBV21-1 to TRBJ2-7; TRBD1 reflects the table's D call only, with no check against the DNA. TRBV21-1 is a known pseudogene. The CDR3 runs to 13 residues. CDR3 nucleotide sequence: TGTGCCAGCAGCAAAGGGACAGGAGTAGAGCAGTACTTC. Translation gives CASSKGTGVEQYF.

V usage is TRBV5-3 and J usage is TRBJ1-5, with TRBD1 as a possible D gene (5 bases). TRBV5-3 is classed as an ORF, of uncertain function. The CDR3 loop spans 14 amino acids. V was cut by 0 bases and J by 6 bases, with 10 bases left in between. The CDR3 sequence: CARSLEIGGQPQHF. CDR3 sequence (DNA): TGTGCCAGAAGCTTGGAAATCGGGGGTCAGCCCCAGCATTTT.

This chain joins TRBV21-1 and TRBJ2-5; the table calls TRBD1, which could not be checked here. TRBV21-1 is termed a pseudogene. The CDR3 covers 16 residues. The DNA for the CDR3 is TGTGCCAGCAGCAAAGGGAACAGGGGGGAGCAAGAGACCCAGTACTTC. Its protein product is CASSKGNRGEQETQYF.

V usage is TRBV11-2 and J usage is TRBJ2-5, with 7 bases aligning to TRBD2. The V gene end was trimmed by 2 bases and the J gene end by 4 bases; junction bases not matched to a gene: 4. The CDR3 is 14 amino acids. CDR1 is SGHAT and CDR2 is FQNNGV in the germline V gene. The CDR3 sequence is CASSLQPGGETQYF. CDR3 DNA: TGTGCCAGCAGCTTACAACCGGGGGGAGAGACCCAGTACTTC.

On this clone itself: The germline gene is not matched at one end of the junction; a read error may be the cause. V and J are TRBV7-7 and TRBJ2-1; D might be TRBD1 (7 bases). CDR3 length: 12 amino acids. Germline values: CDR1 SSHAT, CDR2 FNYEAQ (reference sequence). CDR3: CASSPQGGEQFF. As DNA, the CDR3 is TGTGCTAGCAGCCCCCAGGGGGGCGAGCAGTTCTTC.

The chain's CDR3 is CASSWTGQETQYF. CDR3 coding DNA: TGTGCCAGCAGTTGGACAGGCCAAGAGACCCAGTACTTC. V gene TRBV12-3 or TRBV12-4 combines with J gene TRBJ2-5; 7 bases line up with TRBD1. With V trimmed by 4 bases and J by 1 base, 0 bases remained unmatched. CDR3 size: 13 residues.

The CDR3: CASSYSSGPPREQYF. In DNA, the CDR3 is TGTGCCAGCAGTTACTCGAGCGGACCCCCCCGCGAGCAGTACTTC. This sequence joins TRBV6-2 or TRBV6-3 and TRBJ2-7, with D maybe TRBD2 (5 bases). V shed 0 bases and J shed 6 bases, with 15 bases lying between them. There are 15 residues in the CDR3. Germline V gene sequence: CDR1 MNHEY, CDR2 SVGEGT.

The chain combines TRBV2 with TRBJ1-1; 8 nucleotides agree with TRBD1. From germline, CDR1 is SNHLY and CDR2 FYNNEI. The CDR3 sequence is 14 residues long. V lost 3 bases, J lost 7 bases, and 7 bases stayed unmatched. CDR3: CASSETPGTGEAFF. The CDR3 nucleotides read TGTGCCAGCAGTGAGACCCCCGGGACAGGTGAAGCTTTCTTT. Together with reference TRBV2 and TRBJ1-1, the CDR3 gives the full variable domain: EPEVTQTPSHQVTQMGQEVILRCVPISNHLYFYWYRQILGQKVEFLVSFYNNEISEKSEIFDDQFSVERPDGSNFTLKIRSTKLEDSAMYFCASSETPGTGEAFFGQGTRLTVV.

The chain couples TRBV7-2 to TRBJ1-6, with 7 positions matching TRBD1. CDR1 SGHTA and CDR2 FQGNSA come from the germline V gene. This CDR3 is built from 16 residues. V trimming: 2 bases; J trimming: 8 bases; junction bases outside the gene matches: 9. CDR3 DNA: TGTGCCAGCAGCTTACGCACAGGGGTTTGGGATTCACCCCTCCACTTT. This gives the protein CASSLRTGVWDSPLHF.

The V call is TRBV14, the J call TRBJ1-2; a weak D match, TRBD1 (6 bases). CDR3 length: 19 residues. The ends were cut back, 5 bases at V and 4 bases at J, with 29 bases in the middle. Per the germline V gene, CDR1 is SGHDN and CDR2 is FVKESK. The CDR3 DNA reads TGTGCCAGCAGCACCCTCACGCGGGGGCGGGATCGGGCTTTCTATGGCTACACCTTC. It translates to CASSTLTRGRDRAFYGYTF.

This chain links TRBV7-3 with TRBJ2-7, with D maybe TRBD2 (5 bases). The germline V gene encodes CDR1 SGHTA and CDR2 FQGTGA. The V end lost 4 bases, the J end lost 3 bases, and 16 bases lay between the germline ends. The CDR3 runs to 15 residues. The CDR3 nucleotides read TGTGCCAGCAGCTGGGGAACTAGTTTCGGCTACGAGCAGTACTTC. This sequence encodes CASSWGTSFGYEQYF.

The chain combines TRBV6-6 with TRBJ2-2; TRBD2 agrees at 11 bases. The CDR3 runs 16 residues. V was pared by 5 bases and J by 4 bases, with 6 bases of the junction left unmatched. From germline, CDR1 is MNHNY and CDR2 SVGAGI (reference sequence). The CDR3 protein is CASSNSGGGVTGELFF. The CDR3, as DNA: TGTGCCAGCAGTAATAGCGGGGGGGGAGTCACCGGGGAGCTGTTTTTT.

A few counts support this clone. The chain joins TRBV6-6 to TRBJ1-1; D gene uncertain. Trimming removed 0 bases at V and 4 bases at J, with 12 bases between. This CDR3 contains 15 residues. CDR1 is MNHNY, CDR2 SVGAGI, per germline (reference sequence). The CDR3 sequence: CASSYSIQVGTEAFF. CDR3 nucleotide sequence: TGTGCCAGCAGTTACTCGATCCAGGTAGGCACTGAAGCTTTCTTT.

This CDR3 is CASSFDGGGNQPQHF. In DNA form, the CDR3 reads TGTGCCAGCAGTTTCGACGGAGGGGGCAATCAGCCCCAGCATTTT. This chain uses TRBV27 with TRBJ1-5, with D perhaps TRBD1 (5 bases). The CDR3 spans 15 residues. Germline assignment: CDR1 MNHEY and CDR2 SMNVEV (reference sequence). V lost 3 bases and J 2 bases, leaving 11 bases between the germline ends.

In this sample, this clone turned up a few times. The chain recombines TRBV19 with TRBJ2-5; 11 nucleotides agree with TRBD2. V shed 8 bases and J 9 bases; nucleotides not matched to a gene: 5. CDR1 is LNHDA, CDR2 SQIVND, per germline (reference sequence). The CDR3 loop spans 12 amino acids. The CDR3 DNA sequence: TGTGCCAGTCGATCTAGCGGGGGGTCCCAGTACTTC. The encoded protein is CASRSSGGSQYF.

The chain combines TRBV7-9 with TRBJ2-7; 9 bases align to TRBD1. V lost 5 bases to trimming and J lost 2 bases; unmatched junction nucleotides: 10. CDR3 length equals 16 residues. Germline CDR1 SEHNR, CDR2 FQNEAQ (reference sequence). CDR3 sequence (DNA): TGTGCCAGCAGCGAGAGAGCCGGACAGGGGACCTACGAGCAGTACTTC. This encodes CASSERAGQGTYEQYF.

The rearrangement links TRBV30 to TRBJ1-2; tentatively, D is TRBD1 (5 bases). This CDR3 comprises 12 residues. V was clipped by 5 bases and J by 8 bases, with 15 bases between them. The germline V gene encodes CDR1 GTSNPN and CDR2 SVGIG (reference sequence). The CDR3 coding sequence is TGTGCCTGGGATGGGACTGATCGCGGCTACACCTTC. This gives the protein CAWDGTDRGYTF.

This clone is a singleton in its sample. The chain uses TRBV25-1 and TRBJ2-3; D call uncertain. This CDR3 is built from 12 residues. V was cut by 6 bases and J by 6 bases, with 10 bases left in between. Germline CDR1 and CDR2: MGHDK and SYGVNS. Here the CDR3 DNA reads TGTGCCAGCAGGGCGTCAGGTGATACGCAGTATTTT. This translates into CASRASGDTQYF. Drawing the rest from reference TRBV25-1 and TRBJ2-3, the complete variable domain is EADIYQTPRYLVIGTGKKITLECSQTMGHDKMYWYQQDPGMELHLIHYSYGVNSTEKGDLSSESTVSRIRTEHFPLTLESARPSHTSQYLCASRASGDTQYFGPGTRLTVL.

The chain joins TRBV27 to TRBJ2-5, with TRBD2 identical over 11 bases. Germline-derived CDR1 and CDR2 are MNHEY and SMNVEV (reference sequence). J was trimmed by 0 bases and V by 8 bases; bases with no gene match: 5. There are 15 residues in the CDR3. The CDR3 sequence: CASSGTSGHQETQYF. The CDR3 DNA reads TGTGCCAGCTCTGGGACTAGCGGTCACCAAGAGACCCAGTACTTC.

The chain joins TRBV9 to TRBJ2-1; D perhaps matches TRBD2 (6 bases). Germline CDR1 reads SGDLS; CDR2 reads YYNGEE. The CDR3 loop spans 12 amino acids. V lost 0 bases and J 8 bases, leaving 6 bases between the germline ends. The DNA for the CDR3 is TGTGCCAGCAGCGTAGCGGGGGATGAGCAGTTCTTC. Translation: CASSVAGDEQFF.

CDR3 residues: CASSLGILGGAVGYTQYF. The CDR3 bases are TGTGCCAGCAGCTTAGGGATCTTAGGGGGGGCCGTCGGGTATACGCAGTATTTT. The gene calls are TRBV7-2 and TRBJ2-3; a weak D match, TRBD2 (7 bases). Trimming left V 1 base short and J 7 bases short, with 24 bases between. There are 18 residues in the CDR3. CDR1 and CDR2 (germline): SGHTA, FQGNSA.

The chain recombines TRBV28 with TRBJ1-5; D not resolved. V gave up 6 bases and J gave up 4 bases, with 7 bases separating them. CDR1 is MDHEN, CDR2 SYDVKM, per germline. The CDR3 totals 12 residues. This CDR3 is CASRGGNQPQHF. CDR3 in DNA: TGTGCCAGCAGGGGAGGGAATCAGCCCCAGCATTTT.

The V call is TRBV7-9, the J call TRBJ2-7; TRBD2 aligns across 10 bases. V shed 5 bases and J 6 bases; nucleotides not matched to a gene: 7. The CDR3 consists of 14 residues. CDR1 and CDR2 from the germline V gene are SEHNR and FQNEAQ (reference sequence). For the CDR3, the DNA is TGTGCCAGCAGCCTCCTAGCGGGAGAAAGCGAGCAGTACTTC. Amino acid sequence: CASSLLAGESEQYF.